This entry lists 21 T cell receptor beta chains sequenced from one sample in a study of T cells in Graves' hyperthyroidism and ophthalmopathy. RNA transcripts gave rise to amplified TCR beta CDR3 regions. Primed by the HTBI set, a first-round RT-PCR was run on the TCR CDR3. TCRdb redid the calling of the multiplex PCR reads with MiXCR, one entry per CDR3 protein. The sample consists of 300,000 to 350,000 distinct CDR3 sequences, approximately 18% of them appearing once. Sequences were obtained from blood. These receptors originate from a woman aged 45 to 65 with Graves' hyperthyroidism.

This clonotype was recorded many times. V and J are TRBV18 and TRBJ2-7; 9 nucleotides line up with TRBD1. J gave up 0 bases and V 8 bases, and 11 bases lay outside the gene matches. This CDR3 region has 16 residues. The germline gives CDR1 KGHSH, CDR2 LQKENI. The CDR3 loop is CASPNIPGQGSYEQYV. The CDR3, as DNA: TGTGCCAGCCCTAACATACCGGGACAGGGCTCCTACGAGCAGTACGTC.

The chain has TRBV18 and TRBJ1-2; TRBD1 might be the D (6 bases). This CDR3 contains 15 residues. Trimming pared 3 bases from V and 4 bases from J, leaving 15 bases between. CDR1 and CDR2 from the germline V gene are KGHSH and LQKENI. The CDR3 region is CASSPEQGRAYGYTF. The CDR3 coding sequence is TGTGCCAGCTCACCCGAACAGGGTAGGGCCTATGGCTACACCTTC. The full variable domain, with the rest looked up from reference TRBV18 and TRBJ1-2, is NAGVMQNPRHLVRRRGQEARLRCSPMKGHSHVYWYRQLPEEGLKFMVYLQKENIIDESGMPKERFSAEFPKEGPSILRIQQVVRGDSAAYFCASSPEQGRAYGYTFGSGTRLTVV.

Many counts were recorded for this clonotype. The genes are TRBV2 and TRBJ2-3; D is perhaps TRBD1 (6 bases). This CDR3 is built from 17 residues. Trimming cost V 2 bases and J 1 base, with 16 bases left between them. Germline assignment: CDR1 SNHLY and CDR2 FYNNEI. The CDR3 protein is CASSERSGALGTDTQYF. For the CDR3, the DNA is TGTGCCAGCAGTGAAAGATCAGGGGCTCTGGGCACAGATACGCAGTATTTT.

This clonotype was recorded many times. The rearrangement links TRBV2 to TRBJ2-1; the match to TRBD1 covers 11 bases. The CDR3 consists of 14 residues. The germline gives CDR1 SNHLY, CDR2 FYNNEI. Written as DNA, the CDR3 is TGTGCTACGTCGGGACAGGGGGACTTCAATGAGCAGTTCTTC. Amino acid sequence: CATSGQGDFNEQFF. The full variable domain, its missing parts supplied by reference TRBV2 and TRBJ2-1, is EPEVTQTPSHQVTQMGQEVILRCVPISNHLYFYWYRQILGQKVEFLVSFYNNEISEKSEIFDDQFSVERPDGSNFTLKIRSTKLEDSAMYFCATSGQGDFNEQFFGPGTRLTVL.

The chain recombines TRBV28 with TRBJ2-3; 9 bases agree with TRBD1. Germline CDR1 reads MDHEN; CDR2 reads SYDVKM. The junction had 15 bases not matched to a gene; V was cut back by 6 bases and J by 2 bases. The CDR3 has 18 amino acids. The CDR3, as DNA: TGTGCCAGCAGACCCGCCGGAAGGACAGGGGTTATCACAGATACGCAGTATTTT. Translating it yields CASRPAGRTGVITDTQYF.

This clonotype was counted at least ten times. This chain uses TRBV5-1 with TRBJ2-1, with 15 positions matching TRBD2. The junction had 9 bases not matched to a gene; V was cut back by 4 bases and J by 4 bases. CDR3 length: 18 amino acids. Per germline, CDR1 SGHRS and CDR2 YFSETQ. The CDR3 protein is CASSVGLAGGPRYNEQFF. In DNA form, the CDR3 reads TGCGCCAGCAGCGTAGGACTAGCGGGAGGGCCGAGATACAATGAGCAGTTCTTC.

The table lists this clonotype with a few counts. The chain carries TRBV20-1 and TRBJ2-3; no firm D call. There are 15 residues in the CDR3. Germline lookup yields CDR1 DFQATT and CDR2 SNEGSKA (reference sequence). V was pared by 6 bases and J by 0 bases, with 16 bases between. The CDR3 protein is CSAIGGGTSTDTQYF. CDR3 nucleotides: TGCAGTGCCATCGGTGGCGGAACTAGCACAGATACGCAGTATTTT.

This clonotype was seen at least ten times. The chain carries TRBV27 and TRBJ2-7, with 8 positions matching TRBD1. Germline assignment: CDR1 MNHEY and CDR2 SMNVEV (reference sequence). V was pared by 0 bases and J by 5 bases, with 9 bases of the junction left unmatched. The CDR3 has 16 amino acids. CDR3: CASSLSDRGGYDEQYF. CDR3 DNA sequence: TGTGCCAGCAGTTTATCAGACAGGGGCGGCTACGACGAGCAGTACTTC.

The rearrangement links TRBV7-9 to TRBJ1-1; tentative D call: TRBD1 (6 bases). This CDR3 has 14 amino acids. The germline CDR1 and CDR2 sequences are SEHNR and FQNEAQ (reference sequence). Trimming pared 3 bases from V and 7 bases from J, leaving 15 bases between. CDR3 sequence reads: CASSFGSGAHEAFF. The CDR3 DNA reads TGTGCCAGCAGCTTCGGGTCAGGGGCCCATGAAGCTTTCTTT.

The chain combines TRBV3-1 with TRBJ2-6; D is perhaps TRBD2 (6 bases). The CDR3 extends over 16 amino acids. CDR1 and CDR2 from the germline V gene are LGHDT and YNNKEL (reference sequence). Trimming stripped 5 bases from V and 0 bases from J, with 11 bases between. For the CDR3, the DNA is TGTGCCAGCAGCTTTGGGGGACTCTCTGGGGCCAACGTCCTGACTTTC. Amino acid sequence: CASSFGGLSGANVLTF.

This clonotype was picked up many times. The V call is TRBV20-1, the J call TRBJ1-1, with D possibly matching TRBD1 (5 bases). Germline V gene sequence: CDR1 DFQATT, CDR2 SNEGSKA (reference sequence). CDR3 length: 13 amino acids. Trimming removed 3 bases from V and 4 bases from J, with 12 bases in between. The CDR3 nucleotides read TGCAGTGCTAGGGGCCTCGGGACCACTGAAGCTTTCTTT. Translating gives CSARGLGTTEAFF.

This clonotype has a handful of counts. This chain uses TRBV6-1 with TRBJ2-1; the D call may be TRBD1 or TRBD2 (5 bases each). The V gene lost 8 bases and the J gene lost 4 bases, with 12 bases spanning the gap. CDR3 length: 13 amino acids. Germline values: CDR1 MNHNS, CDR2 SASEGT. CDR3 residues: CASPGTVYNEQFF. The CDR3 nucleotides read TGTGCCAGCCCCGGGACGGTTTACAATGAGCAGTTCTTC.

The DNA for the CDR3 is TGTGCCAGCAGTAGACTAGCGGATATCGGAGAGACCCAGTACTTC. Translated: CASSRLADIGETQYF. V and J are TRBV25-1 and TRBJ2-5; TRBD2 matches at 9 bases. The CDR3 covers 15 residues. Germline values: CDR1 MGHDK, CDR2 SYGVNS. V shed 5 bases and J 4 bases; nucleotides not matched to a gene: 8.

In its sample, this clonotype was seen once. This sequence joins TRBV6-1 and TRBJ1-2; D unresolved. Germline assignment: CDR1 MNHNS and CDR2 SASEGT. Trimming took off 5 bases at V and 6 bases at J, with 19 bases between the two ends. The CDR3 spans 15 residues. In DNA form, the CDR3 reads TGTGCCAGCAGTCTCGGAAGTTCAGGATCAAATGGCTACACCTTC. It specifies CASSLGSSGSNGYTF.

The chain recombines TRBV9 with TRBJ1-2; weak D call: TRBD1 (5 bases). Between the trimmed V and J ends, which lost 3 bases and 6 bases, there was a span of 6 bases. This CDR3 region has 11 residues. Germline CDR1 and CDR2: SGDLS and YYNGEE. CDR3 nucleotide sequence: TGTGCCAGCAGCGCCAGGGATGGCTACACCTTC. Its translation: CASSARDGYTF.

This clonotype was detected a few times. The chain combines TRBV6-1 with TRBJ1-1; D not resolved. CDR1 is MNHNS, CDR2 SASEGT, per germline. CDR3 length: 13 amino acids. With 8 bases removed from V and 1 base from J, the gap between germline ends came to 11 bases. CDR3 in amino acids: CASGTRPNTEAFF. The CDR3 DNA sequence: TGTGCCAGCGGAACCCGTCCGAACACTGAAGCTTTCTTT.

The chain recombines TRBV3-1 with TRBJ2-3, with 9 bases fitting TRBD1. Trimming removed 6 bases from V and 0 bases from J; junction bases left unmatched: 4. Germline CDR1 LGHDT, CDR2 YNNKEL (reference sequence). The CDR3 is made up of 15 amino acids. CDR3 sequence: CASRWTGASTDTQYF. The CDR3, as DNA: TGTGCCAGCAGATGGACAGGGGCTAGCACAGATACGCAGTATTTT.

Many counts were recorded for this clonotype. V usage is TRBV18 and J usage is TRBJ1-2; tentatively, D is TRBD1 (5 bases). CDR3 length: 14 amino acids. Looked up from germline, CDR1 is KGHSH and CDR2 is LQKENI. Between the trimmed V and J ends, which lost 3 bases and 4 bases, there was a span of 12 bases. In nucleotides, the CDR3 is TGTGCCAGCTCACCTGGGGGTCGAATCTATGGCTACACCTTC. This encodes CASSPGGRIYGYTF. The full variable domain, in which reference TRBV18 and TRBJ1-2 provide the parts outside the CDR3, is NAGVMQNPRHLVRRRGQEARLRCSPMKGHSHVYWYRQLPEEGLKFMVYLQKENIIDESGMPKERFSAEFPKEGPSILRIQQVVRGDSAAYFCASSPGGRIYGYTFGSGTRLTVV.

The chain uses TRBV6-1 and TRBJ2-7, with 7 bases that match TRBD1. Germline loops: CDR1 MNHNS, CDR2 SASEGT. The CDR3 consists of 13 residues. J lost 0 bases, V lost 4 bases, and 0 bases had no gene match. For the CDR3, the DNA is TGTGCCAGCAGTGGGACAGGCTCCTACGAGCAGTACTTC. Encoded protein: CASSGTGSYEQYF.

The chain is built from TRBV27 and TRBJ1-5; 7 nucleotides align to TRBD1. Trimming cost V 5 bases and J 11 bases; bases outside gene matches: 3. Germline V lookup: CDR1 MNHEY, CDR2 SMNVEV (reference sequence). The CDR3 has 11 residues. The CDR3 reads CASSPGQSQHF. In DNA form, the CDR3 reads TGTGCCAGCAGTCCGGGACAGTCCCAGCATTTT.

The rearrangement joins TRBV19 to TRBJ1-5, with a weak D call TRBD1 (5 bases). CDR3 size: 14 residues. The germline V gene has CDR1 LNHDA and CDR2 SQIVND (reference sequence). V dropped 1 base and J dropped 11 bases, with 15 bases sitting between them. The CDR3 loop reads CASSIGTQSKTQHF. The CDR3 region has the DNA TGTGCCAGTAGTATAGGGACACAGTCAAAGACCCAGCATTTT. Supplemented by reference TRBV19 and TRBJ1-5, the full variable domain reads DGGITQSPKYLFRKEGQNVTLSCEQNLNHDAMYWYRQDPGQGLRLIYYSQIVNDFQKGDIAEGYSVSREKKESFPLTVTSAQKNPTAFYLCASSIGTQSKTQHFGDGTRLSIL.